The sequence of this T cell receptor (beta chain) was determined in a study of cytomegalovirus exposure and HLA in healthy donors. The study, taken as a whole, reports: A missense variant in DCLRE1C was later tied to TCR beta V- and J-gene trimming. A later analysis reportedly found that, within productive TCRs, an Asian-associated ancestry cluster had fewer N-insertions than the mean observed across the approximately 700 donors.

To note about this clone: Its antigen is currently unknown.

The PCR contained 60 Vbeta and 13 Jbeta primers. Sequencing was performed with immunoSEQ multiplex PCR; in TCRdb, only in-frame clones are kept and a portion is missing. The sample has some 150,000 clones, 79% seen once. Trimming took 1 base from V and 0 from J; bases not matched to a gene: 6. From germline, CDR1 is SGHKS and CDR2 YYEKEE (reference sequence). This CDR3 is 16 amino acids long. The sequence was obtained from a woman in her forties or fifties in good health and CMV-seronegative. The sample taken for sequencing was PBMCs. J is TRBJ1-1 and V is TRBV5-5; 7 bases fit TRBD1. CDR3 DNA: TGTGCCAGCAGCTTGATAGAGGGGGCCATGAACACTGAAGCTTTCTTT. Amino acids: CASSLIEGAMNTEAFF.